The source of this TCR beta chain is a study of blood T cells in healthy people across ages. About this clonotype itself: Its antigen remains unknown.

Study-wide results and limits: A roughly linear age-dependent decrease characterized TCR beta diversity per million T cells.

Next came a second PCR, run for about 7 to 11 cycles, which used a sample-barcoded 5' primer along with a J-beta primer mix. Through a template-switch adaptor with 12 random nucleotides, each cDNA molecule received a tag. TCRdb re-analysed the 5' RACE reads in MiXCR, keeping a single row per CDR3 protein. The sample holds about 2 million distinct CDR3 sequences, roughly 52% seen once. The CDR3 extends over 14 amino acids. The V gene lost 5 bases and the J gene lost 10 bases, with 21 bases spanning the gap. The germline V gene encodes CDR1 SQVTM and CDR2 ANQGSEA. Sequenced sample: blood. The source of this sequence is a woman aged 40 to 50 in good health. The chain uses TRBV29-1 and TRBJ2-1, with D possibly being TRBD1 or TRBD2 (7 bases each). CDR3 protein: CSVFFGGQGGEQFF. CDR3 DNA: TGCAGCGTTTTCTTTGGCGGCCAGGGGGGGGAGCAGTTCTTC.